This section outlines one TCR beta chain sequence together with its context. The source of the sample is a study of blood T cell repertoires in COVID-19. There are 15 residues in the CDR3. V was shortened by 7 bases and J by 2 bases, with 15 bases between the two germline ends. CDR1 and CDR2 (germline): MDHEN, SYDVKM. Sequencing used immunoSEQ multiplex PCR; TCRdb keeps in-frame clones, though not all of them. Of 150,000 to 200,000 clones listed, 65% to 80% are singletons. The rearrangement links TRBV28 to TRBJ1-5; no reliable D call. This TCR was sampled from a man aged 50-59 years who had recovered from COVID-19. The sequenced material came from peripheral blood. CDR3 residues: CASIRGESGNQPQHF. The CDR3 bases are TGTGCCAGCATACGCGGGGAGTCGGGCAATCAGCCCCAGCATTTT.